A selection of T cell receptor beta chains follows, all from one sample in a study of cytomegalovirus exposure and HLA in healthy donors. Method: immunoSEQ multiplex PCR; TCRdb's copy keeps in-frame clones and lacks some. The sample records more than 95,000 clones, more than 70% being singletons. Sequenced: PBMCs. These receptors were collected from a woman aged 50 to 65 in good health and CMV-seropositive. CDR3s include the opening cysteine and the closing phenylalanine or tryptophan. The D gene is left open where the match is weak. The size of a clone is reported for some rows only, either as once, few or many, or as a class for expanded clones.

D: .; V: TRBV7-2; size: .; J: TRBJ2-3; DNA: TGTGCCAGCAACCAGCGGAACACAGATACGCAGTATTTT; CDR3: CASNQRNTDTQYF
D: .; V: TRBV7-9; size: once; J: TRBJ2-6; DNA: TGTGCCAGCAGCTCAGGGGCCAACGTCCTGACTTTC; CDR3: CASSSGANVLTF
D: .; V: TRBV2; size: .; J: TRBJ2-7; DNA: TGTGCCAGCAGTCCAGAGGGAGCTCTAACCGAGCAGTACTTC; CDR3: CASSPEGALTEQYF
D: TRBD1; V: TRBV6-6; size: few; J: TRBJ2-7; DNA: TGTGCCAGCAACGACAGGGGGACTCTCTACGAGCAGTACTTC; CDR3: CASNDRGTLYEQYF
D: TRBD2; V: TRBV7-3; size: .; J: TRBJ2-3; DNA: TGTGCCAGCAGCTTAACCGGACTAGCGGGAGCAGATACGCAGTATTTT; CDR3: CASSLTGLAGADTQYF
D: .; V: TRBV6-5; size: once; J: TRBJ1-5; DNA: TGTGCCAGCAAACGGGATAGCAATCAGCCCCAGCATTTT; CDR3: CASKRDSNQPQHF
D: TRBD1; V: TRBV7-9; size: .; J: TRBJ1-1; DNA: TGTGCCAGCAGCTTAAGCACAGGGGGCAGGGGGTTGAACACTGAAGCTTTCTTT; CDR3: CASSLSTGGRGLNTEAFF
D: .; V: TRBV6-4; size: .; J: TRBJ2-7; DNA: TGTGCCAGCAGTGAAGGGGTCTACGAGCAGTACTTC; CDR3: CASSEGVYEQYF
D: .; V: TRBV21-1; size: .; J: TRBJ2-4; DNA: TGTGCCAGCAGCAACCCCGCCTTTGGCAAAGTCTTAGCCAAAAACATTCAGTACTTC; CDR3: CASSNPAFGKVLAKNIQYF
D: .; V: TRBV19; size: .; J: TRBJ2-1; DNA: TGTGCCAGTAGCAACAATGAGCAGTTCTTC; CDR3: CASSNNEQFF
D: TRBD2; V: TRBV7-8; size: .; J: TRBJ2-1; DNA: TGTGCCAGCAGCTTTGGACTAGCGGGAGGGCGAACCTACAATGAGCAGTTCTTC; CDR3: CASSFGLAGGRTYNEQFF
D: TRBD1; V: TRBV28; size: .; J: TRBJ1-5; DNA: TGTGCCAGTAGACAGGGAAGCAATCAGCCCCAGCATTTT; CDR3: CASRQGSNQPQHF
D: TRBD1; V: TRBV11-3; size: .; J: TRBJ2-7; DNA: TGTGCCAGCAGTTCTATAATCGGACAGGACGTCTACGAGCAGTACTTC; CDR3: CASSSIIGQDVYEQYF
D: TRBD1; V: TRBV7-2; size: .; J: TRBJ1-2; DNA: TGTGCCAGCAGCCTAAAACCGGGACAGAACTATGGCTACACCTTC; CDR3: CASSLKPGQNYGYTF
D: .; V: TRBV7-9; size: .; J: TRBJ2-1; DNA: TGTGCCAGCAGCTCGGGCTCCTACAATGAGCAGTTCTTC; CDR3: CASSSGSYNEQFF
D: .; V: TRBV2; size: .; J: TRBJ2-5; DNA: TGTGCCAGCAGTGAACTAGTAGGCGAGACCCAGTACTTC; CDR3: CASSELVGETQYF
D: .; V: TRBV19; size: .; J: TRBJ1-1; DNA: TGTGCCAGTAGTATTAAATCAGGTTGGGACACTGAAGCTTTCTTT; CDR3: CASSIKSGWDTEAFF
D: TRBD1; V: TRBV4-1; size: .; J: TRBJ2-5; DNA: TGCGCCAGCAGCCAAGTGCTAGGACAGGGCGGCCAAGAGACCCAGTACTTC; CDR3: CASSQVLGQGGQETQYF
D: TRBD2; V: TRBV7-9; size: .; J: TRBJ2-5; DNA: TGTGCCAGCAGCTCCGGGACTAACATACGGACCCAGTACTTC; CDR3: CASSSGTNIRTQYF
D: TRBD1; V: TRBV5-4; size: .; J: TRBJ1-1; DNA: TGTGCCAGCAGCCCGACAGGGGCAGGGACTGAAGCTTTCTTT; CDR3: CASSPTGAGTEAFF
D: TRBD2; V: TRBV9; size: .; J: TRBJ2-3; DNA: TGTGCCAGCAGCGTAGGTAGCGGGAGCACAGATACGCAGTATTTT; CDR3: CASSVGSGSTDTQYF
D: .; V: TRBV7-9; size: few; J: TRBJ1-2; DNA: TGTGCCAGCATCAGAAGCGGGGGGCGCATCTATGGCTACACCTTC; CDR3: CASIRSGGRIYGYTF
D: TRBD1; V: TRBV30; size: .; J: TRBJ1-1; DNA: TGTGCCTGGAGTACAGACAGGGGTGAAGCTTTCTTT; CDR3: CAWSTDRGEAFF
D: TRBD1; V: TRBV5-1; size: .; J: TRBJ2-7; DNA: TGCGCCAGCAGCCCTAAATCCGGGACAGGGGATTACGAGCAGTACTTC; CDR3: CASSPKSGTGDYEQYF
D: TRBD1; V: TRBV5-4; size: .; J: TRBJ2-7; DNA: TGTGCCAGCAGCTTGGGGGACAGGGGCCACCTCGGCGAGCAGTACTTC; CDR3: CASSLGDRGHLGEQYF
D: .; V: TRBV7-9; size: .; J: TRBJ2-7; DNA: TGTGCCAGCACCACAGGGTGGCAAGATCTGGAGCAGTACTTC; CDR3: CASTTGWQDLEQYF
D: .; V: TRBV7-8; size: .; J: TRBJ2-3; DNA: TGTGCCAGCAGCCCCCGGGCTAGCGCTGCCACAGATACGCAGTATTTT; CDR3: CASSPRASAATDTQYF
D: .; V: TRBV5-8; size: .; J: TRBJ2-1; DNA: TGTGCCAGCAGCTGGGGGCGGAGGTTCGATGAGCAGTTCTTC; CDR3: CASSWGRRFDEQFF
D: TRBD1; V: TRBV5-1; size: .; J: TRBJ2-1; DNA: TGCGCCAGCAGACGGGACAGGGGCGATGAGCAGTTCTTC; CDR3: CASRRDRGDEQFF
D: TRBD1; V: TRBV10-3; size: .; J: TRBJ1-5; DNA: TGTGCCATCAGTGAGACCGGACAGGTCTATCAGCCCCAGCATTTT; CDR3: CAISETGQVYQPQHF
D: TRBD2; V: TRBV27; size: .; J: TRBJ2-3; DNA: TGTGCCAGCAGTTTTGGTACTAGCGGCACAGATACGCAGTATTTT; CDR3: CASSFGTSGTDTQYF
D: TRBD1; V: TRBV9; size: .; J: TRBJ2-3; DNA: TGTGCCAGCAGCGTAGCTCCCTCGACAGGGGCAGATACGCAGTATTTT; CDR3: CASSVAPSTGADTQYF
D: .; V: TRBV2; size: .; J: TRBJ2-1; DNA: TGTGCCAGCAGCTACACCGAGGATGAGCAGTTCTTC; CDR3: CASSYTEDEQFF
D: TRBD2; V: TRBV4-1; size: .; J: TRBJ2-5; DNA: TGCGCCAGCAGCCAGGCCAGTGGGGGGGGAGAGACCCAGTACTTC; CDR3: CASSQASGGGETQYF
D: TRBD1; V: TRBV5-1; size: .; J: TRBJ1-6; DNA: TGCGCCAGCAGCCCCGGACAGGACCCCTCACCCCTCCACTTT; CDR3: CASSPGQDPSPLHF
D: .; V: TRBV15; size: .; J: TRBJ2-3; DNA: TGTGCCACCAGCAGAGTGCGCCGGACAGATACGCAGTATTTT; CDR3: CATSRVRRTDTQYF
D: TRBD1; V: TRBV7-6; size: .; J: TRBJ2-7; DNA: TGTGCCAGCAGCCCAAGACAGGGGGCAGGAGATAACGAGCAGTACTTC; CDR3: CASSPRQGAGDNEQYF
D: .; V: TRBV10-3; size: .; J: TRBJ2-5; DNA: TGTGCCATCAGTGAGAGGCAGGGAGGAGAGACCCAGTACTTC; CDR3: CAISERQGGETQYF
D: .; V: TRBV7-2; size: .; J: TRBJ2-7; DNA: TGTGCCAGCAGCAGCGGCCCCGGGGTCCAGCAGTACTTC; CDR3: CASSSGPGVQQYF
D: TRBD1; V: TRBV10-3; size: .; J: TRBJ2-2; DNA: TGTGCCACAGGGGGAACCTACACCGGGGAGCTGTTTTTT; CDR3: CATGGTYTGELFF
D: .; V: TRBV28; size: .; J: TRBJ1-4; DNA: TGTGTCAGCGTCGGGGGGGGCGATTGGGAAAAACTGTTTTTT; CDR3: CVSVGGGDWEKLFF
D: .; V: TRBV2; size: .; J: TRBJ1-5; DNA: TGTGCCAGCAGTGAGGGGAGAGGGAATCAGCCCCAGCATTTT; CDR3: CASSEGRGNQPQHF
D: TRBD1; V: TRBV7-8; size: .; J: TRBJ1-2; DNA: TGTGCCAGCAGTCTAGCGGGGGTCGGACAGGGGCGTTCAGGCTACACCTTC; CDR3: CASSLAGVGQGRSGYTF
D: TRBD2; V: TRBV10-3; size: .; J: TRBJ2-5; DNA: TGTGCCATCAGTGAATCTAGCGGGGGACAAGAGACCCAGTACTTC; CDR3: CAISESSGGQETQYF
D: TRBD1; V: TRBV6-6; size: .; J: TRBJ1-5; DNA: TGTGCCAGCGCAGGGGGGAATAGCAATCAGCCCCAGCATTTT; CDR3: CASAGGNSNQPQHF
D: .; V: TRBV5-4; size: few; J: TRBJ2-7; DNA: TGTGCCAGCAGCTTGGGGCAGGGGCTCTACGAGCAGTACTTC; CDR3: CASSLGQGLYEQYF
D: .; V: TRBV20-1; size: once; J: TRBJ2-7; DNA: TGCAGTGCTACAGGCCAAGTCGGGCAGTACTTC; CDR3: CSATGQVGQYF
D: .; V: TRBV7-2; size: once; J: TRBJ2-7; DNA: TGTGCCAGCAGCCCTCACTTGAGCGGAGCTTACGAGCAGTACTTC; CDR3: CASSPHLSGAYEQYF
D: .; V: TRBV5-1; size: .; J: TRBJ2-3; DNA: TGCGCCAGCAGCTTGGACCCCGGGGCAGATACGCAGTATTTT; CDR3: CASSLDPGADTQYF
D: TRBD1; V: TRBV29-1; size: .; J: TRBJ2-2; DNA: TGCAGCGTTCCCAAGCCAGGGGGCAGGAGGACCGGGGAGCTGTTTTTT; CDR3: CSVPKPGGRRTGELFF
D: .; V: TRBV7-9; size: few; J: TRBJ1-3; DNA: TGTGCCAGCAGCCCCGGGAATATTGGAAACACCATATATTTT; CDR3: CASSPGNIGNTIYF
D: .; V: TRBV19; size: .; J: TRBJ1-2; DNA: TGTGCCAGTAGTCTGTATGGAGGGAACGGCGCTAACTATGGCTACACCTTC; CDR3: CASSLYGGNGANYGYTF
D: TRBD2; V: TRBV30; size: .; J: TRBJ2-3; DNA: TGTGCCTGGAGTCCGGGGGGAACAGATACGCAGTATTTT; CDR3: CAWSPGGTDTQYF